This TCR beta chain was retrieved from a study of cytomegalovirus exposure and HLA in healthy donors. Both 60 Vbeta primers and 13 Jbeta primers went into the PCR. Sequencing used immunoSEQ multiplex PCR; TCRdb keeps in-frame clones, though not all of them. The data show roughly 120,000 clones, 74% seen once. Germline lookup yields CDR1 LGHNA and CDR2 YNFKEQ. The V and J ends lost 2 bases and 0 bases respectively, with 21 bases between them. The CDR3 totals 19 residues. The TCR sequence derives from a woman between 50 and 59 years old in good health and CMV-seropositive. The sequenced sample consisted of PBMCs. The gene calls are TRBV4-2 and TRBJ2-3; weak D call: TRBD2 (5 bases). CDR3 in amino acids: CASSQSASSSDASTDTQYF. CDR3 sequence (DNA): TGTGCCAGCAGCCAAAGTGCTAGCTCGAGTGATGCTAGCACAGATACGCAGTATTTT.